This record covers a single TCR beta chain. CDR1 and CDR2 (germline): LNHDA, SQIVND (reference sequence). The CDR3 has 19 amino acids. With V trimmed by 6 bases and J by 0 bases, 17 bases remained unmatched. The data were taken from a study of blood T cell repertoires in COVID-19. Turning to the study itself: Italy, Spain and the United States were the sources of the convalescent and acute COVID-19 samples.

The repertoire was sequenced with immunoSEQ multiplex PCR; TCRdb's copy has only in-frame clones and lacks some. The table shows 31,000 or so clones, with 90% occurring only once. The sample was peripheral blood. The TCR comes from a man aged 60 to 75 with active COVID-19. V and J are TRBV19 and TRBJ1-5; 7 bases match TRBD1. The CDR3: CASSGRQGGGVYSNQPQHF. The DNA of the CDR3 is TGTGCCAGTAGCGGAAGACAGGGAGGCGGCGTGTATAGCAATCAGCCCCAGCATTTT. The complete variable domain, with remaining parts taken from reference TRBV19 and TRBJ1-5, reads DGGITQSPKYLFRKEGQNVTLSCEQNLNHDAMYWYRQDPGQGLRLIYYSQIVNDFQKGDIAEGYSVSREKKESFPLTVTSAQKNPTAFYLCASSGRQGGGVYSNQPQHFGDGTRLSIL.